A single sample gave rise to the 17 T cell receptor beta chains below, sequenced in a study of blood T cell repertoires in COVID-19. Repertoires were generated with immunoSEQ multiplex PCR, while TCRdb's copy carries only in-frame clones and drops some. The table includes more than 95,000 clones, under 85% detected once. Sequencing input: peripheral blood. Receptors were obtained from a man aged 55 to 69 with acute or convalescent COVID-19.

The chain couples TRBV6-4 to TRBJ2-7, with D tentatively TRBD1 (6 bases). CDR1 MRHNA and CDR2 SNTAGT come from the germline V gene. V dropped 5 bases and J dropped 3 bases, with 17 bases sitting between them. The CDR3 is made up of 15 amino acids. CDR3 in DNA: TGTGCCAGCAGTCCAATCACAGGGTTGATCTACGAGCAGTACTTC. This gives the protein CASSPITGLIYEQYF.

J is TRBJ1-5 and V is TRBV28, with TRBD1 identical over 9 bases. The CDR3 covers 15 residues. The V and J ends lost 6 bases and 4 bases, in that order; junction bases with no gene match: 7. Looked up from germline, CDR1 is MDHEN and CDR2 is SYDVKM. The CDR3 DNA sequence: TGTGCCAGCAGGGAAACAGGGGGCAAGAATCAGCCCCAGCATTTT. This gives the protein CASRETGGKNQPQHF.

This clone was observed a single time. CDR3 coding DNA: TGCGCCAGCAGCTTGACGGCTAGCGGGAGCGGTGAGCAGTTCTTC. The encoded protein is CASSLTASGSGEQFF. The rearrangement links TRBV5-1 to TRBJ2-1; the match to TRBD2 covers 10 bases. Germline V CDR1 and CDR2: SGHRS, YFSETQ. This CDR3 has 15 residues. V was pared by 1 base and J by 9 bases, with 7 bases of the junction left unmatched.

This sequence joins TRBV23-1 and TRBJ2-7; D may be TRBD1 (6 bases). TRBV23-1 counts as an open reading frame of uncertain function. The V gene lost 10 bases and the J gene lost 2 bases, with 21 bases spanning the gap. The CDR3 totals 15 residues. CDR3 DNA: TGCGCCATCGCGCTATGGGGCAGGGGACCCTACGAGCAGTACTTC. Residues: CAIALWGRGPYEQYF.

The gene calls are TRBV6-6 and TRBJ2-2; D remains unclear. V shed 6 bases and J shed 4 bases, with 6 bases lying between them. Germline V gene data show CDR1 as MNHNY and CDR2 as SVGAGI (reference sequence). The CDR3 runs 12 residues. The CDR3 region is CASSLSTGELFF. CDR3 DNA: TGTGCCAGCAGCCTTTCCACCGGGGAGCTGTTTTTT.

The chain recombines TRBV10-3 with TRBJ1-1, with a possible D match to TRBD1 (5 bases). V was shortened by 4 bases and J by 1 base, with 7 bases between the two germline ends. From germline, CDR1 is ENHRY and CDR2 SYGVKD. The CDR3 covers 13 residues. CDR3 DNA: TGTGCCATCAGTGCCCAGGGGAACACTGAAGCTTTCTTT. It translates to CAISAQGNTEAFF.

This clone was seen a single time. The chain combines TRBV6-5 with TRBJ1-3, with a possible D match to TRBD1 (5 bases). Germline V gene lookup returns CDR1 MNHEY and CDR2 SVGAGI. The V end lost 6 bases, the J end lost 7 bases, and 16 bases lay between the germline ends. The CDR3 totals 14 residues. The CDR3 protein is CASRGGMYTNTIYF. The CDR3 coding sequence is TGTGCCAGCAGGGGGGGGATGTATACGAACACCATATATTTT.

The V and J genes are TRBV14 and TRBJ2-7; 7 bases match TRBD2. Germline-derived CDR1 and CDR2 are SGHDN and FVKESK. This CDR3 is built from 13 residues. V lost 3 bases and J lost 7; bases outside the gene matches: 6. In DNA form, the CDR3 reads TGTGCCAGCAGCCATCTAGCAGCGGGAGAGCAGTACTTC. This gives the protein CASSHLAAGEQYF.

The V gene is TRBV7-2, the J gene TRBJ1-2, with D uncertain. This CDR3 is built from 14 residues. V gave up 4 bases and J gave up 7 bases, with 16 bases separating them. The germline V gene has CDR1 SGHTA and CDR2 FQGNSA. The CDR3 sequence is CASSSGWGGGGYTF. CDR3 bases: TGTGCCAGCAGCTCTGGGTGGGGAGGAGGTGGCTACACCTTC.

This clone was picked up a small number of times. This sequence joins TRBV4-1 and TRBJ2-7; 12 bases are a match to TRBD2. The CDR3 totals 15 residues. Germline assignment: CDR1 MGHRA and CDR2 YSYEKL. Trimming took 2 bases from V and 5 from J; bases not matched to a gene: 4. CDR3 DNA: TGCGCCAGCAGCCAACTGACTAGCGGGAGCAACGAGCAGTACTTC. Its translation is CASSQLTSGSNEQYF.

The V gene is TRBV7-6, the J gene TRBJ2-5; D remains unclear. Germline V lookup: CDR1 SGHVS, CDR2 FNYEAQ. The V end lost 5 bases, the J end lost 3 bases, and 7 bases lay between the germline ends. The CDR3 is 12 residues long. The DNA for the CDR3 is TGTGCCAGCAGCCCACAAGAAGAGACCCAGTACTTC. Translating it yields CASSPQEETQYF.

CDR3 residues: CASSPRQGAGEQYF. DNA of the CDR3: TGCGCCAGCAGCCCGCGACAGGGGGCGGGCGAGCAGTACTTC. V and J are TRBV5-1 and TRBJ2-7, with 10 positions matching TRBD1. V was pared by 4 bases and J by 6 bases, with 7 bases of the junction left unmatched. Per germline, CDR1 SGHRS and CDR2 YFSETQ. The CDR3 has 14 amino acids.

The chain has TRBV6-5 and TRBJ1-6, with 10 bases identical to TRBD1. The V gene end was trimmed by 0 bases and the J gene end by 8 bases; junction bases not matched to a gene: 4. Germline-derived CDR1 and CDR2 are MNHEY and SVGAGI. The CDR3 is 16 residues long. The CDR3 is CASSYSTGGTDSPLHF. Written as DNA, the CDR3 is TGTGCCAGCAGTTACTCGACAGGGGGCACTGATTCACCCCTCCACTTT.

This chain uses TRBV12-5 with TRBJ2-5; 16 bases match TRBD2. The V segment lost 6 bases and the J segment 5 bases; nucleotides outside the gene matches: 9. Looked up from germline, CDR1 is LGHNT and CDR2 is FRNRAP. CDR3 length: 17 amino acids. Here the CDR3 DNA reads TGTGCTAGTGGCTCCGGGACTAGCGGGAGGGCCGGGGAGACCCAGTACTTC. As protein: CASGSGTSGRAGETQYF.

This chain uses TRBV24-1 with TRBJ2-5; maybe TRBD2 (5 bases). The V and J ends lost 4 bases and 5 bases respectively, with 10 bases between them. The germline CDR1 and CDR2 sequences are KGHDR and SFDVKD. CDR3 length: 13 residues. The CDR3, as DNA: TGTGCCACCAGTGACTCCCGAGGGGAGACCCAGTACTTC. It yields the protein CATSDSRGETQYF.

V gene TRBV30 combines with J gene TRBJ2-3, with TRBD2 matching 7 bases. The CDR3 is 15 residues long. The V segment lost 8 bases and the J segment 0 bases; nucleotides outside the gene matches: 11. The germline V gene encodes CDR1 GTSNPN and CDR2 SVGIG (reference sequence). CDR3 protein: CAAGRGGSSTDTQYF. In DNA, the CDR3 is TGTGCCGCGGGTAGGGGAGGGTCTAGCACAGATACGCAGTATTTT.

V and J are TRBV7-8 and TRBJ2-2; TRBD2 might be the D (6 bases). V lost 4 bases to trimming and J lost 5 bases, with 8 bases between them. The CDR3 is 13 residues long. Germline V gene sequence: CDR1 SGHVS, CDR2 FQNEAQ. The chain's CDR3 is CASSYRGTGELFF. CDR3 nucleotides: TGTGCCAGCAGCTACCGGGGGACCGGGGAGCTGTTTTTT.